This T cell receptor (beta chain) was sequenced for a study of OX40 agonist ivuxolimab in advanced cancers. This CDR3 is built from 15 residues. Losses at the gene ends were 1 base for V and 5 bases for J; bases not matched to a gene: 7. Germline-derived CDR1 and CDR2 are MNHEY and SMNVEV (reference sequence). Assay used: immunoSEQ multiplex PCR; TCRdb lists only in-frame clones, some missing. Of more than 35,000 clones listed, around 80% are singletons. This clone was picked up a small number of times. The material sequenced was CD4+ or CD8+ T cells sorted from blood, taken in a trial of the OX40 agonist ivuxolimab. This sequence originates from an adult with an advanced solid tumor such as melanoma, head and neck, liver or kidney cancer. The chain links TRBV27 to TRBJ1-1; 7 nucleotides line up with TRBD1. The CDR3 DNA reads as TGTGCCAGCAGTTTATTGGCAGGGGGGGTTACTGAAGCTTTCTTT. Its translation is CASSLLAGGVTEAFF.